This paragraph reports one TCR beta chain. Its antigen is not identified. A single record per CDR3 protein comes from TCRdb applying MiXCR to the 5' RACE reads. The sample holds 450,000 or so distinct CDR3 sequences, 20% seen once. This sample was included in a study of T-cell memory formation after mild COVID-19. Overall study findings and caveats: Proof of SARS-CoV-2 specificity was absent for the second-wave clones that crested on day 37.

The CDR3 sequence is 14 residues long. Germline V gene data show CDR1 as DFQATT and CDR2 as SNEGSKA (reference sequence). V was trimmed by 6 bases and J by 9 bases, leaving 21 bases between them. The V and J genes are TRBV20-1 and TRBJ1-3; perhaps TRBD1 as D (6 bases). This receptor was identified in an adult woman who had mild COVID-19 (a few samples of this study predate the infection). Cell type and time point are not known. Sequenced material: PBMCs or a T cell subset sorted from them (not recorded which). CDR3 region: CSAKDSQGGATIYF. CDR3 DNA: TGCAGTGCCAAGGACAGCCAGGGCGGAGCCACCATATATTTT.